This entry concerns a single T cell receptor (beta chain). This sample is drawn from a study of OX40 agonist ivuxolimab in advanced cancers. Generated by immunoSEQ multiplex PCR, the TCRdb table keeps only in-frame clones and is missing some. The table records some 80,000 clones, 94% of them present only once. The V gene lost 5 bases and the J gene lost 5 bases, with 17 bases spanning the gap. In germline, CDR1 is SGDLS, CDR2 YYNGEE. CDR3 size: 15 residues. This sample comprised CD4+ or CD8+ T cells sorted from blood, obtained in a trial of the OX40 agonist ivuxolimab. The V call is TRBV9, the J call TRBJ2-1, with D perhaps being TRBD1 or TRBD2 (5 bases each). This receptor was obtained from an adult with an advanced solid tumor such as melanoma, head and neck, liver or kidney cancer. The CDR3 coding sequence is TGTGCCAGCAGTCCTTCCGGGACCCTCCACAATGAGCAGTTCTTC. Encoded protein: CASSPSGTLHNEQFF.